What follows are 9 T cell receptor beta chains derived from one specimen sequenced in a study of regulatory T cells (dated by TCRdb to 2017 to 2018). The method behind the library was the immunoSEQ multiplex PCR assay. For the multiplex PCR, 52 forward TRBV primers and 13 reverse TRBJ primers were used, and amplification bias was corrected with both assay-based and computational methods. TCRdb mirrors the immuneACCESS table, restricted to in-frame sequences. Some clones are absent from its copies; in checked studies, under half trace to an unresolved V gene, and the reason for the others is unknown. The sample yields approximately 31,000 clones; roughly 93% were counted once. Over 0.85% of the sample belongs to the ten largest clones. These TCRs are of unknown antigen specificity. What the research found in general, with its limitations: Conventional CD4+ T cells from CD3G-deficient patients were enriched for hydrophobic residues at CDR3 positions 6 and 7, suggesting more self-reactive specificities.

The sample comprised conventional CD4+ T cells sorted from blood. The origin of the receptors is a child younger than 10 with CD3G deficiency.

The chain employs TRBV28 and TRBJ1-5; possibly TRBD1 for D (5 bases). Germline V lookup: CDR1 MDHEN, CDR2 SYDVKM. CDR3 size: 15 residues. V dropped 4 bases and J dropped 3 bases, with 13 bases sitting between them. This chain's CDR3 is CASSSTGGFNQPQHF. The CDR3 nucleotides are TGTGCCAGCAGTTCTACTGGGGGATTCAATCAGCCCCAGCATTTT.

CDR3 DNA: TGTGCCAGCAGTTTCCAAGGCGGGAACACTGAAGCTTTCTTT. This sequence encodes CASSFQGGNTEAFF. This chain joins TRBV28 and TRBJ1-1; D unclear. Trimming took 3 bases from V and 1 from J, leaving 9 bases between them. Germline CDR1 is MDHEN and CDR2 is SYDVKM. This CDR3 has 14 amino acids. The full variable domain, with the rest looked up from reference TRBV28 and TRBJ1-1, is DVKVTQSSRYLVKRTGEKVFLECVQDMDHENMFWYRQDPGLGLRLIYFSYDVKMKEKGDIPEGYSVSREKKERFSLILESASTNQTSMYLCASSFQGGNTEAFFGQGTRLTVV.

The rearrangement joins TRBV28 to TRBJ2-7, with a weak D call TRBD2 (5 bases). Germline-derived CDR1 and CDR2 are MDHEN and SYDVKM. V was clipped by 5 bases and J by 4 bases, with 15 bases between them. The CDR3 loop spans 14 amino acids. The CDR3: CASSTAGRTYEQYF. The CDR3 region has the DNA TGTGCCAGCAGTACGGCGGGCCGAACTTACGAGCAGTACTTC.

This chain links TRBV28 with TRBJ1-5; possible D gene TRBD1, 5 bases. CDR3 size: 15 residues. The ends were cut back, 6 bases at V and 4 bases at J, with 16 bases in the middle. The V gene's germline CDR1 is MDHEN and CDR2 SYDVKM. The CDR3 DNA follows: TGTGCCAGCAGCCCTGCCTCGGGGGGGAATCAGCCCCAGCATTTT. It encodes CASSPASGGNQPQHF.

The V call is TRBV28, the J call TRBJ2-7; D remains ambiguous. V was clipped by 6 bases and J by 0 bases, with 9 bases between them. Germline CDR1 MDHEN, CDR2 SYDVKM. The CDR3 extends over 13 amino acids. The CDR3 reads CASRDPSSYEQYF. CDR3 coding DNA: TGTGCCAGCAGGGACCCGAGCTCCTACGAGCAGTACTTC.

The chain uses TRBV6-1 and TRBJ2-7; TRBD2 is a possible D gene (6 bases). The germline V gene encodes CDR1 MNHNS and CDR2 SASEGT. Deletions cut 6 bases from V and 6 bases from J, with 18 bases between. The CDR3 extends over 14 amino acids. CDR3 DNA: TGTGCCAGCAGATCCGGGAGCTTAGGGCTCGAGCAGTACTTC. Encoded protein: CASRSGSLGLEQYF.

This chain uses TRBV28 with TRBJ1-5; no reliable D call. Trimming took off 2 bases at V and 4 bases at J, with 6 bases between the two ends. Germline V CDR1 and CDR2: MDHEN, SYDVKM. This CDR3 is built from 13 residues. This CDR3 is CASSLGVNQPQHF. DNA of the CDR3: TGTGCCAGCAGTTTAGGAGTAAATCAGCCCCAGCATTTT.

The chain combines TRBV7-9 with TRBJ1-1, with no clear D. Germline V CDR1 and CDR2: SEHNR, FQNEAQ (reference sequence). Between the trimmed V and J ends, which lost 4 bases and 2 bases, there was a span of 5 bases. The CDR3 covers 12 residues. The CDR3: CASSYPNTEAFF. The CDR3 nucleotides are TGTGCCAGCAGCTACCCAAACACTGAAGCTTTCTTT.

The V gene is TRBV7-9, the J gene TRBJ1-2; D is unresolved. CDR1 and CDR2 from the germline V gene are SEHNR and FQNEAQ (reference sequence). Between the trimmed V and J ends, which lost 1 base and 2 bases, there was a span of 8 bases. The CDR3 totals 14 residues. The CDR3 region has the DNA TGTGCCAGCAGCTTAGATCGGGGAAACTATGGCTACACCTTC. Protein product: CASSLDRGNYGYTF.